This section outlines one T cell receptor (beta chain) sequence together with its context. As yet, its antigen is unknown. These data are taken from a study of OX40 agonist ivuxolimab in advanced cancers. On the study more broadly: Males comprised approximately 84% of the group, whose mean age was approximately 62 years (range roughly 20 to 90). Prior therapy, whether anti-PD-1, anti-PD-L1 or anti-CTLA-4, was allowed, and 40% had some.

Findings and limits, study-wide: CD4+ and CD8+ blood T cells expanded clonally by week 6 at 0.1 to 3.0 mg/kg.

Any history of autoimmune disease or systemic immunosuppression disqualified patients. CDR1 and CDR2 from the germline V gene are MNHEY and SMNVEV (reference sequence). The CDR3 length is 15 residues. The trim removed 5 bases at V and 0 bases at J, leaving 5 bases unmatched. The protocol was immunoSEQ multiplex PCR, while the TCRdb copy is restricted to in-frame clones and leaves out a portion. This sample has approximately 82,000 clones, with 85% found just once. V and J are TRBV27 and TRBJ2-7; 9 bases fit TRBD1. This TCR derives from an adult with an advanced solid tumor such as melanoma, head and neck, liver or kidney cancer. The sequences come from CD4+ or CD8+ T cells sorted from blood, collected in a trial of the OX40 agonist ivuxolimab. In DNA, the CDR3 is TGTGCCAGCAGTGTGGACAGGGGAGGCTCCTACGAGCAGTACTTC. Translated, it gives CASSVDRGGSYEQYF.